Shown below are 29 T cell receptor beta chains from a single sample sequenced in a study of blood T cell repertoires in COVID-19. Only in-frame clones appear in the TCRdb table, and some are missing; sequencing was by immunoSEQ multiplex PCR. The data contain hundreds of thousands of clones, roughly 90% of them singletons. The source material was peripheral blood. These receptor sequences come from a man aged 60 to 69 with COVID-19, enrolled during active disease.

The chain employs TRBV20-1 and TRBJ1-2, with no clear D. The CDR3 totals 9 residues. Trimming stripped 5 bases from V and 8 bases from J, with 6 bases between. Looked up from germline, CDR1 is DFQATT and CDR2 is SNEGSKA (reference sequence). CDR3 region: CSAPVGYTF. The CDR3, as DNA: TGCAGTGCTCCGGTCGGCTACACCTTC.

V and J are TRBV9 and TRBJ1-1, with 9 bases lining up with TRBD1. From germline, CDR1 is SGDLS and CDR2 YYNGEE. Trimming removed 3 bases from V and 1 base from J; junction bases left unmatched: 7. This CDR3 spans 16 amino acids. CDR3 residues: CASSAPGTGKNTEAFF. The CDR3 DNA sequence: TGTGCCAGCAGCGCCCCCGGGACAGGGAAGAACACTGAAGCTTTCTTT. Full variable domain (missing parts from reference TRBV9 and TRBJ1-1): DSGVTQTPKHLITATGQRVTLRCSPRSGDLSVYWYQQSLDQGLQFLIQYYNGEERAKGNILERFSAQQFPDLHSELNLSSLELGDSALYFCASSAPGTGKNTEAFFGQGTRLTVV.

The genes are TRBV10-3 and TRBJ2-3; 8 bases are a match to TRBD2. This CDR3 is built from 21 residues. Per germline, CDR1 ENHRY and CDR2 SYGVKD. The V and J ends lost 7 bases and 0 bases, in that order; junction bases with no gene match: 24. CDR3 residues: CAITGHYELAGRGSSTDTQYF. CDR3 sequence (DNA): TGTGCCATCACGGGACATTACGAGCTAGCGGGTCGAGGGAGTAGCACAGATACGCAGTATTTT.

The rearrangement uses TRBV11-2 and TRBJ2-7; TRBD1 might be the D (6 bases). This CDR3 contains 13 residues. V shed 3 bases and J shed 7 bases, with 13 bases lying between them. Germline CDR1 is SGHAT and CDR2 is FQNNGV. The CDR3 region is CASSFGTQGEQYF. CDR3 nucleotide sequence: TGTGCCAGCAGCTTCGGCACTCAGGGGGAGCAGTACTTC.

The chain links TRBV18 to TRBJ2-7; 7 bases agree with TRBD1. This CDR3 has 14 residues. V gave up 5 bases and J gave up 0 bases; unmatched junction bases: 4. Per the germline V gene, CDR1 is KGHSH and CDR2 is LQKENI. CDR3 protein: CASSGDRVSYEQYF. CDR3 bases: TGTGCCAGCTCAGGGGACAGAGTCTCCTACGAGCAGTACTTC.

The V call is TRBV7-6, the J call TRBJ2-7; TRBD1 might be the D (5 bases). CDR1 and CDR2 from the germline V gene are SGHVS and FNYEAQ. Trimming pared 1 base from V and 2 bases from J, leaving 12 bases between. The CDR3 has 15 amino acids. The CDR3 DNA reads as TGTGCCAGCAGCTTAGTGGTCGCGGACACCTACGAGCAGTACTTC. Translation: CASSLVVADTYEQYF.

This clone came up a few times. J is TRBJ1-2 and V is TRBV3-1 (or the pseudogene TRBV3-2), with D possibly TRBD1 on 5 matching bases. CDR1 and CDR2 (germline): LGHDT, YNNKEL (reference sequence). Between the trimmed V and J ends, which lost 0 bases and 7 bases, there was a span of 21 bases. CDR3 length equals 17 residues. CDR3 in DNA: TGTGCCAGCAGCCAAGATTCTTCCAGGCCGTGGGGCCGTGGCTACACCTTC. Translating gives CASSQDSSRPWGRGYTF.

V and J are TRBV4-2 and TRBJ2-1; TRBD2 agrees at 9 bases. The V and J ends lost 1 base and 3 bases, in that order; junction bases with no gene match: 4. This CDR3 spans 16 amino acids. The germline V gene has CDR1 LGHNA and CDR2 YNFKEQ. The CDR3 coding sequence is TGTGCCAGCAGCCAAGGCGCTAGCGGGAACTACAATGAGCAGTTCTTC. Its protein is CASSQGASGNYNEQFF.

This chain connects TRBV6-5 to TRBJ2-5; TRBD2 matches at 9 bases. V gave up 7 bases and J gave up 1 base; unmatched junction bases: 7. Germline lookup yields CDR1 MNHEY and CDR2 SVGAGI. The length of the CDR3 is 15 residues. This CDR3 is CASNGGGAGQETQYF. CDR3 bases: TGTGCCAGCAACGGCGGGGGGGCCGGCCAAGAGACCCAGTACTTC.

This clone was observed a single time. The chain recombines TRBV30 with TRBJ1-5; weak D call: TRBD1 (6 bases). The CDR3 runs to 13 residues. V lost 5 bases, J lost 4 bases, and 12 bases lay in between. Germline lookup yields CDR1 GTSNPN and CDR2 SVGIG (reference sequence). CDR3 coding DNA: TGTGCCTGGTCCCCAGGGGTGAATCAGCCCCAGCATTTT. Translation: CAWSPGVNQPQHF.

The chain carries TRBV5-4 and TRBJ1-2, with 7 bases aligning to TRBD1. Germline V gene data show CDR1 as SGHNT and CDR2 as YYREEE (reference sequence). J lost 12 bases, V lost 0 bases, and 8 bases had no gene match. The CDR3 is 13 amino acids. CDR3 amino acids: CASSLETRTGDTF. As DNA, the CDR3 is TGTGCCAGCAGCTTGGAGACCCGGACAGGAGACACCTTC.

This clone was seen more than once but under ten times. J is TRBJ2-7 and V is TRBV5-4; D might be TRBD2 (6 bases). Germline V gene data show CDR1 as SGHNT and CDR2 as YYREEE (reference sequence). The CDR3 consists of 14 residues. Trimming removed 4 bases at V and 5 bases at J, with 16 bases between. The chain's CDR3 is CASSALGTYHEQYF. CDR3 nucleotide sequence: TGTGCCAGCAGCGCACTCGGGACTTACCACGAGCAGTACTTC.

This clone was counted between two and nine times. The V call is TRBV5-1, the J call TRBJ2-7; D may be TRBD1 (7 bases). The CDR3 runs 16 residues. Germline assignment: CDR1 SGHRS and CDR2 YFSETQ. The V end lost 0 bases, the J end lost 7 bases, and 20 bases lay between the germline ends. In DNA, the CDR3 is TGCGCCAGCAGCTTGGGGCCGCAGGGGGGAAAGGGAGAGCAGTACTTC. The encoded protein is CASSLGPQGGKGEQYF. Variable domain in full (rest from reference TRBV5-1 and TRBJ2-7): KAGVTQTPRYLIKTRGQQVTLSCSPISGHRSVSWYQQTPGQGLQFLFEYFSETQRNKGNFPGRFSGRQFSNSRSEMNVSTLELGDSALYLCASSLGPQGGKGEQYFGPGTRLTVT.

The chain employs TRBV30 and TRBJ1-5, with D maybe TRBD1 (5 bases). The CDR3 length is 14 residues. Trimming took off 2 bases at V and 12 bases at J, with 20 bases between the two ends. Germline V lookup: CDR1 GTSNPN, CDR2 SVGIG (reference sequence). The CDR3: CAWSPGTAGLHQHF. CDR3 in DNA: TGTGCCTGGAGTCCCGGGACCGCGGGGTTGCACCAGCATTTT.

This clone appeared a single time. The chain links TRBV4-3 to TRBJ2-5, with TRBD2 matching 8 bases. CDR3 length equals 16 residues. Germline V gene sequence: CDR1 LGHNA, CDR2 YSLEER. V lost 1 base and J lost 2; bases outside the gene matches: 6. As DNA, the CDR3 is TGCGCCAGCAGCCAAGGCAATCCTAGCGGGCAAGAGACCCAGTACTTC. This encodes CASSQGNPSGQETQYF.

J is TRBJ2-3 and V is TRBV9, with D hard to call. V lost 3 bases to trimming and J lost 0 bases, with 11 bases between them. CDR1 is SGDLS, CDR2 YYNGEE, per germline. There are 15 residues in the CDR3. This CDR3 reads CASSARRGSTDTQYF. CDR3 nucleotide sequence: TGTGCCAGCAGCGCCCGGAGAGGTAGCACAGATACGCAGTATTTT. Full variable domain (missing parts from reference TRBV9 and TRBJ2-3): DSGVTQTPKHLITATGQRVTLRCSPRSGDLSVYWYQQSLDQGLQFLIQYYNGEERAKGNILERFSAQQFPDLHSELNLSSLELGDSALYFCASSARRGSTDTQYFGPGTRLTVL.

The chain employs TRBV11-3 and TRBJ2-1, with D perhaps matching TRBD1 (6 bases). Per germline, CDR1 SGHNT and CDR2 YENEEA. V lost 3 bases and J 2 bases, leaving 11 bases between the germline ends. The CDR3 totals 15 residues. Here the CDR3 reads CASSFSQGPYNEQFF. The CDR3 bases are TGTGCCAGCAGCTTTTCCCAGGGGCCCTACAATGAGCAGTTCTTC.

The V gene is TRBV5-6, the J gene TRBJ2-1, with D unclear. The germline gives CDR1 SGHDT, CDR2 YYEEEE. V was shortened by 0 bases and J by 7 bases, with 8 bases between the two germline ends. CDR3 size: 13 residues. The CDR3 here is CASSLDYVNEQFF. In DNA form, the CDR3 reads TGTGCCAGCAGCTTGGACTATGTTAATGAGCAGTTCTTC.

This sequence joins TRBV6-2 or TRBV6-3 and TRBJ1-1, with TRBD1 as a possible D gene (5 bases). V was clipped by 2 bases and J by 1 base, with 11 bases between them. CDR3 length: 15 residues. Germline V lookup: CDR1 MNHEY, CDR2 SVGEGT. CDR3 DNA: TGTGCCAGCAGTTACGGTGGGGCCCCGAACACTGAAGCTTTCTTT. Its protein product is CASSYGGAPNTEAFF.

The chain recombines TRBV9 with TRBJ2-2; 7 bases align to TRBD2. CDR1 is SGDLS, CDR2 YYNGEE, per germline. The V gene end was trimmed by 0 bases and the J gene end by 7 bases; junction bases not matched to a gene: 3. The CDR3 runs 14 residues. CDR3 residues: CASSVGREGGELFF. Here the CDR3 DNA reads TGTGCCAGCAGCGTAGGCAGGGAGGGCGGGGAGCTGTTTTTT.

The genes are TRBV5-1 and TRBJ2-7, with a possible D match to TRBD1 (6 bases). The germline V gene has CDR1 SGHRS and CDR2 YFSETQ. V was pared by 4 bases and J by 6 bases, with 17 bases between. The CDR3 spans 14 residues. As DNA, the CDR3 is TGCGCCAGCAGCCTCGGACAGCTTTTCTCCGAGCAGTACTTC. It encodes CASSLGQLFSEQYF.

This chain links TRBV6-4 with TRBJ1-6; D unresolved. CDR3 length: 13 residues. The V gene's germline CDR1 is MRHNA and CDR2 SNTAGT. V lost 8 bases and J 3 bases, leaving 8 bases between the germline ends. The CDR3 region is CASRRDYNSPLHF. The CDR3 nucleotides read TGTGCCAGCCGGCGGGACTATAATTCACCCCTCCACTTT.

The chain uses TRBV3-1 (or the pseudogene TRBV3-2) and TRBJ2-6; D gene ambiguous. V was pared by 4 bases and J by 1 base, with 8 bases between. This CDR3 is built from 15 residues. Germline V CDR1 and CDR2: LGHDT, YNNKEL (reference sequence). This CDR3 is CASSPSLSGANVLTF. CDR3 nucleotides: TGTGCCAGCAGCCCTTCTTTATCTGGGGCCAACGTCCTGACTTTC.

CDR3 sequence: CASSLRLRGSYNSPLHF. CDR3 in DNA: TGTGCCAGCAGCCTAAGACTTCGGGGCTCCTATAATTCACCCCTCCACTTT. The chain uses TRBV3-1 (or the pseudogene TRBV3-2) and TRBJ1-6; D unresolved. The CDR3 extends over 17 amino acids. Germline V gene lookup returns CDR1 LGHDT and CDR2 YNNKEL (reference sequence). With 4 bases removed from V and 0 bases from J, the gap between germline ends came to 13 bases.

V is TRBV4-1 and J is TRBJ2-4; D unresolved. In germline, CDR1 is MGHRA, CDR2 YSYEKL. V lost 0 bases and J 0 bases, leaving 15 bases between the germline ends. This CDR3 spans 18 amino acids. CDR3 DNA sequence: TGCGCCAGCAGCCAAGATCCATTAGATCCGGTAGCCAAAAACATTCAGTACTTC. The encoded protein is CASSQDPLDPVAKNIQYF.

The chain combines TRBV10-3 with TRBJ2-3; tentative D call: TRBD1 (6 bases). The CDR3 has 15 residues. Trimming removed 6 bases from V and 0 bases from J, with 13 bases in between. Germline CDR1 is ENHRY and CDR2 is SYGVKD. CDR3 sequence reads: CAIRRGGPSTDTQYF. CDR3 nucleotides: TGTGCCATCAGGCGAGGGGGTCCTAGCACAGATACGCAGTATTTT.

V gene TRBV3-1 (or the pseudogene TRBV3-2) combines with J gene TRBJ1-1; D remains ambiguous. Per the germline V gene, CDR1 is LGHDT and CDR2 is YNNKEL (reference sequence). V dropped 4 bases and J dropped 3 bases, with 12 bases sitting between them. This CDR3 region has 14 residues. CDR3 in amino acids: CASSRAEGYTEAFF. The CDR3 DNA follows: TGTGCCAGCAGCCGAGCGGAGGGATACACTGAAGCTTTCTTT.

V usage is TRBV30 and J usage is TRBJ1-1, with no clear D. Germline values: CDR1 GTSNPN, CDR2 SVGIG (reference sequence). The CDR3 extends over 12 amino acids. Trimming removed 2 bases from V and 11 bases from J, with 15 bases in between. Written as DNA, the CDR3 is TGTGCCTGGAGTATTGACTTGCCGGGGGCTTTCTTT. Its protein product is CAWSIDLPGAFF.

V gene TRBV29-1 combines with J gene TRBJ2-7, with 9 bases identical to TRBD1. Germline CDR1 reads SQVTM; CDR2 reads ANQGSEA. The V gene end was trimmed by 3 bases and the J gene end by 6 bases; junction bases not matched to a gene: 12. This CDR3 contains 15 residues. The CDR3: CSVDLSGTGYGEQYF. CDR3 coding DNA: TGCAGCGTTGACCTCTCCGGGACAGGGTATGGCGAGCAGTACTTC.